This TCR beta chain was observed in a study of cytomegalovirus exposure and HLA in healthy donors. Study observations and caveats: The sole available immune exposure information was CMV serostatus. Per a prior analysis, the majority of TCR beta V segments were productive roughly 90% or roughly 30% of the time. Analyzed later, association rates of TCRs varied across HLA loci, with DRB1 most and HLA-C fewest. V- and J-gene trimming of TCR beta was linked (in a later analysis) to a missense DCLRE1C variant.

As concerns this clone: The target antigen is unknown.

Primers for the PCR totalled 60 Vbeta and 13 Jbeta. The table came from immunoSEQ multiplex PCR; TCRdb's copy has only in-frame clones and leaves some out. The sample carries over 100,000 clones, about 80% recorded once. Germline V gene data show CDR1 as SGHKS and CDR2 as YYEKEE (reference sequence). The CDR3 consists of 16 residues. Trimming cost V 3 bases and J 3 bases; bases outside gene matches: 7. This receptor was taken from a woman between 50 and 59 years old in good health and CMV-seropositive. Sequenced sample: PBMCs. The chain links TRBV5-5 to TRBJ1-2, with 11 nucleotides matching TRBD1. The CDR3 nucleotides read TGTGCCAGCAGCTCACAGGGGGACAGGGGGTACTATGGCTACACCTTC. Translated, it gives CASSSQGDRGYYGYTF.